This T cell receptor (beta chain) was observed in a study of T cells in Graves' hyperthyroidism and ophthalmopathy. The TCR beta CDR3 regions underwent amplification using RNA transcripts as the source. The HTBI primer set drove a first-round RT-PCR of the TCR CDR3. TCRdb reanalysed the multiplex PCR reads using MiXCR and keeps one entry per CDR3 protein. The sample has 380,000 or so distinct CDR3 sequences; around 14% are singletons. Hyperthyroidism had been newly diagnosed in patients aged 18 to 65, and its duration was under 2 months. Patients were excluded for uncontrolled infection, other autoimmune disease, pregnancy or lactation. Each diagnosis drew on symptoms, thyroxine, TRAb, thyroid ultrasound and orbital computed tomography findings. The PBMCs studied were ones that came from about 10 ml fresh peripheral blood. This clonotype came up many times. CDR1 and CDR2 from the germline V gene are DFQATT and SNEGSKA (reference sequence). The germline V and J ends were trimmed by 6 bases and 5 bases, with 16 bases remaining between them. The CDR3 loop spans 13 amino acids.

This clonotype was sampled from a woman in her thirties with Graves' hyperthyroidism. The rearrangement uses TRBV20-1 and TRBJ2-5; possibly TRBD1 for D (5 bases). Sequenced input: blood. CDR3 region: CSAPLGSGETQYF. Here the CDR3 DNA reads TGCAGTGCCCCGTTAGGCTCAGGGGAGACCCAGTACTTC.